Sequencing of this T cell receptor beta chain was carried out in a study of blood T cell repertoires in COVID-19. Across the study: Acute-phase and convalescent COVID-19 samples originated in the United States, Italy and Spain. Sample material is recorded as cDNA or gDNA derived from T cells, B-cell-depleted T cells, or PBMCs.

As handled by the study authors: Amplification with reference gene primers provided the estimates of nucleated cell counts. The repertoire was sequenced with immunoSEQ multiplex PCR; TCRdb's copy has only in-frame clones and lacks some. That table supplies the V and J calls and clone size; D and trimming were determined from the DNA. The profile shows 130,000 to 150,000 clones, 70% to 85% of them singletons. The CDR3 has 16 residues. The clonotype comes from a human donor in a cohort sampled during active COVID-19. The sample taken for sequencing was peripheral blood. The J gene is TRBJ1-1, the V gene TRBV12-1. TRBV12-1 is noted as a pseudogene. The CDR3 is CATNVKNRGTDYEAFF. The CDR3 coding sequence is TGTGCCACCAACGTGAAAAACAGAGGGACGGACTATGAAGCTTTCTTT.